The present entry profiles one T cell receptor (beta chain) with its context. It may be a read error: a sequence one base away is much more abundant. This specimen comes from a study of kidney transplant recipient with SARS-CoV-2 infection. TCRdb called the reads again in MiXCR, with one record for every CDR3 protein. The sample records under 300,000 distinct CDR3 sequences, 25% to 30% being singletons. CDR3 length: 15 residues. From germline, CDR1 is ENHRY and CDR2 SYGVKD. This sequence joins TRBV10-3 and TRBJ1-2; D is uncertain. The clonotype was recovered from a male patient aged 30 to 39 who had COVID-19 and was a kidney transplant recipient. These T cells may partly come from the graft donor. Sequencing was performed on a blood sample, taken at baseline and on day 111 from a kidney transplant recipient. CDR3 residues: CAISETGTASNGYPF. DNA for the CDR3: TGTGCCATCAGTGAAACTGGAACGGCGTCGAATGGCTACCCCTTC.